The clone carrying this T cell receptor (beta chain) was recorded a few times. Antigen specificity is unknown. The germline V and J ends were trimmed by 4 bases and 4 bases, with 15 bases remaining between them. CDR1 and CDR2 (germline): SGHTA, FQGTGA. The CDR3 spans 15 residues. This sample's TCRbeta library carried unique molecular identifier barcodes. One entry per CDR3 protein results from TCRdb running MiXCR on the PCR reads. The sample carries 250,000 to 400,000 distinct CDR3 sequences, more than 20% recorded once. The sample belongs to a study of T-cell reconstitution after alpha-beta-depleted transplantation in children. Study-level points and caveats: Reported findings indicate that, about two months after transplant, alpha-beta T cells came from several hundred expanded clones, which were derived from non-depleted graft cells.

This receptor was identified in a male patient aged 10 to 17 who had a stem cell transplant for acute lymphoblastic leukemia, so the T cells may come from the graft donor. This chain links TRBV7-3 with TRBJ2-3; TRBD2 might be the D (5 bases). Source: PBMCs, mostly from graft donor cells, taken 180 days after TCRalphabeta/CD19-depleted stem cell transplant. The CDR3 region has the DNA TGTGCCAGCAGCTCCTCTAGCCTTCCCGCAGATACGCAGTATTTT. Its protein product is CASSSSSLPADTQYF.